The 5 T cell receptor beta chains presented below share a single source sample, sequenced in a study of Graves' ophthalmopathy and Graves' hyperthyroidism (dated by TCRdb to 2017 to 2018). The sequencing machine was an Illumina HiSeq 2000. For repertoire sequencing, the TCR beta CDR3 regions were amplified from RNA transcripts. HTBI primers and the Qiagen OneStep RT-PCR kit were used in a first-round RT-PCR, which was followed by a second-round multiplex PCR, size selection and purification. The public reads were reprocessed in TCRdb via fastp at Q25 and MiXCR, keeping in-frame beta chains. For every CDR3 protein sequence, its rows merge into one entry that carries the most common genes and DNA. For this sample the table gives some 360,000 distinct CDR3 sequences, of which about 17% were detected only once. Approximately 2.4% of the sample lies in the top ten. The source material was peripheral blood. These receptors were taken from an adult woman with stable Graves' hyperthyroidism.

This clonotype was observed at least ten times. V and J are TRBV19 and TRBJ1-1; the match to TRBD1 covers 7 bases. CDR3 length equals 14 residues. The V segment lost 3 bases and the J segment 1 base; nucleotides outside the gene matches: 2. Per the germline V gene, CDR1 is LNHDA and CDR2 is SQIVND (reference sequence). CDR3 in DNA: TGTGCCAGTAGTATTCGACAGGGGAACACTGAAGCTTTCTTT. Protein sequence: CASSIRQGNTEAFF.

This clonotype was observed a few times. V is TRBV6-1 and J is TRBJ2-5; D remains unclear. The germline gives CDR1 MNHNS, CDR2 SASEGT. Trimming removed 4 bases from V and 5 bases from J, with 11 bases in between. The CDR3 contains 13 residues. The CDR3 is CASSASGLETQYF. As DNA, the CDR3 is TGTGCCAGCAGTGCCTCGGGCCTCGAGACCCAGTACTTC.

This clonotype was counted ten times or more. The V and J genes are TRBV10-2 and TRBJ1-2, with D maybe TRBD1 (6 bases). The germline V and J ends were trimmed by 2 bases and 4 bases, with 8 bases remaining between them. Germline V gene data show CDR1 as WSHSY and CDR2 as SAAADI. The CDR3 is 13 residues long. The CDR3 region is CASSEGQLYGYTF. The CDR3 DNA is TGCGCCAGCAGTGAGGGACAGCTCTATGGCTACACCTTC.

This clonotype has ten or more counts. This chain links TRBV12-3 or TRBV12-4 with TRBJ2-5, with 12 bases fitting TRBD2. The V gene end was trimmed by 5 bases and the J gene end by 5 bases; junction bases not matched to a gene: 6. This CDR3 has 15 residues. The CDR3 protein is CASSRTSGIVETQYF. The CDR3 DNA reads TGTGCCAGCAGTCGGACTAGCGGGATAGTGGAGACCCAGTACTTC.

There are many counts of this clonotype. The J gene is TRBJ2-7, the V gene TRBV28; 11 bases fit TRBD2. This CDR3 is 17 amino acids long. V lost 1 base to trimming and J lost 2 bases; unmatched junction nucleotides: 7. From germline, CDR1 is MDHEN and CDR2 SYDVKM. Written as DNA, the CDR3 is TGTGCCAGCAGTTTATCAATAGGGACTAGCGGTACCTACGAGCAGTACTTC. Its protein is CASSLSIGTSGTYEQYF. Looking up the rest from reference TRBV28 and TRBJ2-7 gives the full variable domain: DVKVTQSSRYLVKRTGEKVFLECVQDMDHENMFWYRQDPGLGLRLIYFSYDVKMKEKGDIPEGYSVSREKKERFSLILESASTNQTSMYLCASSLSIGTSGTYEQYFGPGTRLTVT.